This T cell receptor (beta chain) derives from a study of T-cell reconstitution after alpha-beta-depleted transplantation in children. Unique molecular identifiers were incorporated into the prepared TCRbeta library. MiXCR, applied by TCRdb to the PCR reads, yields one record per CDR3 protein. The table includes about 580,000 distinct CDR3 sequences, approximately 22% detected once. The sample holds many counts of this clonotype. This specimen consisted of PBMCs, mostly from graft donor cells, obtained 360 days after TCRalphabeta/CD19-depleted stem cell transplant. The TCR comes from a boy under two years old who had a stem cell transplant for acute myeloid leukemia, so the T cells may come from the graft donor.

CDR3 sequence (DNA): TGCAGTGCTAGGGGACTCGGCGGGGGGAGCTCCTACGAGCAGTACTTC. Encoded protein: CSARGLGGGSSYEQYF. The rearrangement uses TRBV20-1 and TRBJ2-7; the match to TRBD2 covers 8 bases. V lost 3 bases and J lost 0; bases outside the gene matches: 10. The germline gives CDR1 DFQATT, CDR2 SNEGSKA (reference sequence). CDR3 size: 16 residues.